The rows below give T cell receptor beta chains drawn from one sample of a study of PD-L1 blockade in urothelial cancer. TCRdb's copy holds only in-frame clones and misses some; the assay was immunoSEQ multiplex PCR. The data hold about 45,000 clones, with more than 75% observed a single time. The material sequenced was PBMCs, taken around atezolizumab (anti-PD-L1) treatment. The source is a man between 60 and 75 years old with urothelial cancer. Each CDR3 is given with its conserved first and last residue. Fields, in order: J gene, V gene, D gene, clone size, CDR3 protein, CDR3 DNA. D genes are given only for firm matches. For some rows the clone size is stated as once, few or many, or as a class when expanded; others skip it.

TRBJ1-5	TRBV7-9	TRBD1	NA	CASSPGQGNQPQHF	TGTGCCAGCAGCCCGGGACAGGGGAATCAGCCCCAGCATTTT
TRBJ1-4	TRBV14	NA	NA	CASSAGTPEKLFF	TGTGCCAGCAGCGCCGGGACACCAGAAAAACTGTTTTTT
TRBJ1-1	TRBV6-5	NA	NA	CASSYSYTGGEAFF	TGTGCCAGCAGTTACTCGTATACCGGGGGTGAAGCTTTCTTT
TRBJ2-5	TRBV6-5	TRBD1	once	CASSQDRDGTQYF	TGTGCCAGCAGCCAGGACAGGGACGGGACCCAGTACTTC
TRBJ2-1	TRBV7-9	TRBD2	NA	CASSFEESSGSANEQFF	TGTGCCAGCAGCTTTGAAGAGTCTAGCGGGAGCGCCAATGAGCAGTTCTTC
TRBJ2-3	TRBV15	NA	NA	CATSTFSTDTQYF	TGTGCCACCAGCACGTTCAGCACAGATACGCAGTATTTT
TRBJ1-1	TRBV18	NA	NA	CASSRSVNTEAFF	TGTGCCAGCTCACGTTCAGTGAACACTGAAGCTTTCTTT
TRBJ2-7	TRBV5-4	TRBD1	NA	CASSLLRTGIRYEQYF	TGTGCCAGCAGCCTCCTTCGGACAGGGATAAGGTACGAGCAGTACTTC
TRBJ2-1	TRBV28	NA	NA	CASSSLVIEQFF	TGTGCCAGCAGTTCGTTAGTAATTGAGCAGTTCTTC
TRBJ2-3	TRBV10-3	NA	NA	CAIRESQGYTQYF	TGTGCCATCAGGGAGTCACAGGGCTATACGCAGTATTTT
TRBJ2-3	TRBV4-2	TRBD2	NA	CASSQEASGTDTQYF	TGTGCCAGCAGCCAAGAGGCTAGCGGGACAGATACGCAGTATTTT
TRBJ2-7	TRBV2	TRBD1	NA	CASSEGGTGHYEQYF	TGTGCCAGCAGTGAAGGGGGGACAGGACACTACGAGCAGTACTTC
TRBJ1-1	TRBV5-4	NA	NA	CASLRAGAPNTEAFF	TGTGCCAGCCTGAGAGCGGGGGCGCCGAACACTGAAGCTTTCTTT
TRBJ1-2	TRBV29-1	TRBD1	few	CSAQTGTGYGYTF	TGCAGCGCACAAACCGGGACAGGTTATGGCTACACCTTC
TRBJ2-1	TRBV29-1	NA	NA	CSVKREGGYNEQFF	TGCAGCGTTAAAAGGGAGGGGGGCTACAATGAGCAGTTCTTC
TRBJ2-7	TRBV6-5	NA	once	CASSLRGGEQYF	TGTGCCAGCAGCCTCAGAGGGGGCGAGCAGTACTTC
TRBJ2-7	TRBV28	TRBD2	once	CASSPYTSGRSYEQYF	TGTGCCAGCAGTCCTTACACTAGCGGGAGATCCTACGAGCAGTACTTC
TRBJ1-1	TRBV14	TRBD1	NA	CASSHFTGGGYTEAFF	TGTGCCAGCAGCCATTTTACAGGGGGAGGGTACACTGAAGCTTTCTTT
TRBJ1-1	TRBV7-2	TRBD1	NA	CASSLDRGTEAFF	TGTGCCAGCAGCTTAGACAGGGGAACTGAAGCTTTCTTT
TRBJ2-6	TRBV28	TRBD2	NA	CASSLSGSGANVLTF	TGTGCCAGCAGTTTAAGCGGGAGTGGGGCCAACGTCCTGACTTTC
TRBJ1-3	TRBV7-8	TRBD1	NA	CASSTGTGKGNTIYF	TGTGCCAGCAGCACCGGGACAGGGAAAGGAAACACCATATATTTT
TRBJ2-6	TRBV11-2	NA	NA	CASSLAQSGANVLTF	TGTGCCAGCAGCTTAGCACAGTCTGGGGCCAACGTCCTGACTTTC
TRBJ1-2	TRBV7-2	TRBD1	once	CASSLGTGGYTF	TGTGCCAGCAGCTTAGGGACAGGGGGCTACACCTTC
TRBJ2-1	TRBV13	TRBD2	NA	CASSQGTSGSSEQFF	TGTGCCAGCAGCCAAGGGACTAGCGGTTCTAGTGAGCAGTTCTTC
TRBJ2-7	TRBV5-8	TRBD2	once	CASSLRLAGGHHEQYF	TGTGCCAGCAGCTTACGACTAGCGGGGGGGCACCACGAGCAGTACTTC
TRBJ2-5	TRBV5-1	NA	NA	CASTWRDGETQYF	TGCGCCAGCACGTGGAGGGACGGAGAGACCCAGTACTTC
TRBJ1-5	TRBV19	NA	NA	CASSPDSNQPQHF	TGTGCCAGTAGTCCCGACAGTAATCAGCCCCAGCATTTT
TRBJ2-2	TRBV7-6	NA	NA	CASSFEAGELFF	TGTGCCAGCAGCTTTGAGGCCGGGGAGCTGTTTTTT
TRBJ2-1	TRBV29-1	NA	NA	CSAPGTPFSNEQFF	TGCAGCGCCCCCGGGACTCCTTTTTCAAATGAGCAGTTCTTC
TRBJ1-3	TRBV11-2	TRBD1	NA	CASSSGTATGNTIYF	TGTGCCAGCAGCTCCGGGACAGCGACTGGAAACACCATATATTTT
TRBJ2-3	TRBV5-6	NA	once	CASSPLATEPYF	TGTGCCAGCAGCCCACTAGCAACCGAGCCTTATTTT
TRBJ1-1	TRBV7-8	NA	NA	CASSLVSGRAFF	TGTGCCAGCAGCTTAGTGTCCGGGAGAGCTTTCTTT
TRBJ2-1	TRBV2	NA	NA	CASRLTTGGAGEQFF	TGTGCCAGCAGGCTAACGACGGGGGGCGCGGGTGAGCAGTTCTTC
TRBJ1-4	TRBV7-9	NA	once	CASSPERVANEKLFF	TGTGCCAGCAGCCCAGAGAGGGTTGCTAATGAAAAACTGTTTTTT
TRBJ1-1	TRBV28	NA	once	CASSLPLAGAAEAFF	TGTGCCAGCAGTTTACCCCTCGCGGGGGCGGCTGAAGCTTTCTTT
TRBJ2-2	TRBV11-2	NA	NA	CASSLAGQTGELFF	TGTGCCAGCAGCTTAGCAGGACAGACCGGGGAGCTGTTTTTT
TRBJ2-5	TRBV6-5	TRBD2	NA	CASSYREGTQYF	TGTGCCAGCAGTTACCGGGAGGGGACCCAGTACTTC
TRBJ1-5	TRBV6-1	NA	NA	CASSEKLTNQPQHF	TGTGCCAGCAGTGAGAAACTAACGAATCAGCCCCAGCATTTT
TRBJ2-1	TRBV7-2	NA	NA	CASSTLGGSRNEQFF	TGTGCCAGCAGCACCTTAGGTGGGAGTCGGAATGAGCAGTTCTTC
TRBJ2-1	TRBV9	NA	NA	CASSPERHEQFF	TGTGCCAGCAGCCCCGAGCGCCATGAGCAGTTCTTC
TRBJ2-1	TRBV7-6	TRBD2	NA	CASSLAGVWNEQFF	TGTGCCAGCAGCTTGGCGGGGGTTTGGAATGAGCAGTTCTTC
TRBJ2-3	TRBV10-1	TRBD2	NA	CASSDGLPGLAENTDTQYF	TGCGCCAGCAGTGATGGTCTCCCGGGACTAGCGGAAAACACAGATACGCAGTATTTT
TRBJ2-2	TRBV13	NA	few	CASSLVGGRTTGELFF	TGTGCCAGCAGCTTGGTGGGGGGGCGAACGACCGGGGAGCTGTTTTTT
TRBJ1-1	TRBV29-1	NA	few	CSAGGLSNTEAFF	TGCAGCGCCGGAGGACTTTCTAACACTGAAGCTTTCTTT
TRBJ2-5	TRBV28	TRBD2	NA	CASSFGTSGMGTQYF	TGTGCCAGCAGTTTCGGGACTAGCGGGATGGGGACCCAGTACTTC
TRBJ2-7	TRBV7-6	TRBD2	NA	CASSFSPSGTSEAYEQYF	TGTGCCAGCAGCTTTAGCCCCTCGGGGACTAGCGAAGCCTACGAGCAGTACTTC
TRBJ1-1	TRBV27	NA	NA	CASSFSQGTAFF	TGTGCCAGCAGTTTCTCACAGGGTACAGCTTTCTTT
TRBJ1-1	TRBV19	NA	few	CASSDSGAEAFF	TGTGCCAGTAGCGACAGCGGGGCTGAAGCTTTCTTT
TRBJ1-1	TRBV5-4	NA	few	CASSLPGTEAFF	TGTGCCAGCAGCTTGCCGGGGACTGAAGCTTTCTTT